The clone carrying this T cell receptor beta chain occurred a few times. This entry is derived from a study of T-cell reconstitution after alpha-beta-depleted transplantation in children. TCRbeta library preparation incorporated unique molecular identifiers. TCRdb redid the calling of the PCR reads with MiXCR, one entry per CDR3 protein. The sample shows 330,000 or so distinct CDR3 sequences, about a tenth of them seen only once. The receptor's source is a human donor who donated a stem cell graft to a child with acute lymphoblastic leukemia. The material was PBMCs from the stem cell graft donor, obtained from the stem cell graft.

CDR3 residues: CASSSTTREQFF. CDR3 bases: TGTGCCAGCAGCTCGACTACGAGGGAGCAGTTCTTC. The rearrangement uses TRBV27 and TRBJ2-1; a possible D gene is TRBD2 (5 bases). This CDR3 is built from 12 residues. V was clipped by 6 bases and J by 10 bases, with 13 bases between them. Germline-derived CDR1 and CDR2 are MNHEY and SMNVEV (reference sequence).